These 26 T cell receptor beta chains share one sample of origin, sequenced in a study of neurological immune-mediated disorders. TCRdb re-called the 5' RACE reads with MiXCR, one entry per CDR3 protein. This sample carries approximately 74,000 distinct CDR3 sequences, around 9.9% of them seen once, and the ten largest clones take 1.5% to 2%. What was sequenced was PBMCs. These receptors were obtained from a man in his fifties or sixties in good health.

The J gene is TRBJ2-7, the V gene TRBV2; maybe TRBD1 (6 bases). Germline CDR1 reads SNHLY; CDR2 reads FYNNEI. V lost 3 bases, J lost 3 bases, and 15 bases lay in between. CDR3 length: 15 amino acids. Here the CDR3 reads CASSETATGNYEQYF. In DNA form, the CDR3 reads TGTGCCAGCAGTGAGACCGCGACAGGTAACTACGAGCAGTACTTC.

Ten or more counts support this clonotype. J is TRBJ2-7 and V is TRBV24-1, with 8 bases lining up with TRBD2. The CDR3 contains 18 residues. Trimming at V came to 5 bases and at J to 0 bases, leaving 14 bases not matched to a gene. The germline V gene has CDR1 KGHDR and CDR2 SFDVKD. Here the CDR3 reads CATSARPSGGGSSYEQYF. The CDR3 coding sequence is TGTGCCACCAGTGCTCGCCCTTCGGGCGGGGGGAGCTCCTACGAGCAGTACTTC.

This clonotype was counted ten times or more. The rearrangement joins TRBV20-1 to TRBJ2-7, with TRBD2 matching over 9 bases. CDR3 size: 13 residues. The germline V gene encodes CDR1 DFQATT and CDR2 SNEGSKA (reference sequence). Losses at the gene ends were 4 bases for V and 4 bases for J; bases not matched to a gene: 5. The CDR3 DNA reads as TGCAGTGCTAACGGACTAGCGCCTTACGAGCAGTACTTC. It is translated as CSANGLAPYEQYF.

This clonotype was detected many times. The V gene is TRBV11-2, the J gene TRBJ2-2, with D maybe TRBD2 (6 bases). This CDR3 has 14 residues. The V end was cut by 3 bases, the J end by 4 bases, with 9 bases between. Per germline, CDR1 SGHAT and CDR2 FQNNGV. For the CDR3, the DNA is TGTGCCAGCAGCTTTGGGAGGTTCACCGGGGAGCTGTTTTTT. This sequence encodes CASSFGRFTGELFF.

This clonotype has a count of ten or more. V and J are TRBV11-2 and TRBJ1-4; a possible D gene is TRBD1 (6 bases). The CDR3 length is 15 residues. V shed 5 bases and J shed 8 bases, with 18 bases lying between them. Germline V gene lookup returns CDR1 SGHAT and CDR2 FQNNGV. The CDR3 sequence is CASSDTGGAGEKLFF. The DNA for the CDR3 is TGTGCCAGCAGCGATACGGGGGGCGCCGGGGAAAAACTGTTTTTT.

J is TRBJ2-2 and V is TRBV9, with 10 bases fitting TRBD2. Trimming at V came to 3 bases and at J to 3 bases, leaving 5 bases not matched to a gene. From germline, CDR1 is SGDLS and CDR2 YYNGEE. The CDR3 is 16 residues long. CDR3 region: CASSAGLADYTGELFF. CDR3 nucleotide sequence: TGTGCCAGCAGCGCCGGACTAGCGGATTACACCGGGGAGCTGTTTTTT.

This clonotype was seen repeatedly, ten times or more. The rearrangement joins TRBV7-2 to TRBJ2-7; 8 bases line up with TRBD2. V was clipped by 3 bases and J by 0 bases; unmatched bases: 1. The CDR3 is 14 residues long. Per the germline V gene, CDR1 is SGHTA and CDR2 is FQGNSA. The CDR3 DNA is TGTGCCAGCAGCTTTAGCGGGGCCTCCTACGAGCAGTACTTC. Translated: CASSFSGASYEQYF.

The table lists this clonotype with many counts. The rearrangement links TRBV5-1 to TRBJ1-4; maybe TRBD1 (5 bases). Germline lookup yields CDR1 SGHRS and CDR2 YFSETQ. The V gene lost 3 bases and the J gene lost 5 bases, with 8 bases spanning the gap. The CDR3 has 13 amino acids. The chain's CDR3 is CASSWRQNEKLFF. CDR3 nucleotide sequence: TGCGCCAGCAGCTGGAGACAGAATGAAAAACTGTTTTTT.

This clonotype was observed many times. The genes are TRBV7-8 and TRBJ2-4; possibly TRBD2 for D (5 bases). Germline V gene sequence: CDR1 SGHVS, CDR2 FQNEAQ. Deletions cut 1 base from V and 0 bases from J, with 16 bases between. This CDR3 region has 18 residues. The CDR3: CASSLGVRAGLAKNIQYF. DNA for the CDR3: TGTGCCAGCAGCTTAGGAGTGCGGGCAGGACTAGCCAAAAACATTCAGTACTTC.

The sample holds many counts of this clonotype. The chain is built from TRBV7-2 and TRBJ1-2, with 11 bases identical to TRBD1. J gave up 4 bases and V 1 base, and 2 bases lay outside the gene matches. Germline V lookup: CDR1 SGHTA, CDR2 FQGNSA. The CDR3 has 15 amino acids. The CDR3 loop is CASSLGTGGSYGYTF. The CDR3 nucleotides are TGTGCCAGCAGCTTAGGGACAGGGGGCAGCTATGGCTACACCTTC.

This clonotype was recorded at least ten times. This chain connects TRBV7-9 to TRBJ2-1; D not certain. The ends were cut back, 4 bases at V and 0 bases at J, with 10 bases in the middle. CDR3 length equals 15 residues. Germline lookup yields CDR1 SEHNR and CDR2 FQNEAQ (reference sequence). As DNA, the CDR3 is TGTGCCAGCAGCTCCATTAAATACTCCTACAATGAGCAGTTCTTC. This translates into CASSSIKYSYNEQFF.

In its sample, this clonotype was seen many times. This chain links TRBV20-1 with TRBJ2-3, with 7 bases aligning to TRBD2. Trimming cost V 2 bases and J 1 base; bases outside gene matches: 6. The CDR3 extends over 15 amino acids. Germline V gene sequence: CDR1 DFQATT, CDR2 SNEGSKA (reference sequence). The CDR3 sequence: CSARPAGERTDTQYF. The DNA for the CDR3 is TGCAGTGCTAGACCGGCGGGAGAGCGCACAGATACGCAGTATTTT.

This clonotype was observed at least ten times. The chain carries TRBV5-4 and TRBJ1-2, with a possible D match to TRBD1 (6 bases). Germline values: CDR1 SGHNT, CDR2 YYREEE (reference sequence). V was clipped by 1 base and J by 4 bases, with 17 bases between them. The CDR3 is made up of 16 amino acids. The DNA of the CDR3 is TGTGCCAGCAGCTTGTCCCGAGGGGGGCAAAGCTATGGCTACACCTTC. Translated, it gives CASSLSRGGQSYGYTF.

The sample holds many counts of this clonotype. This chain uses TRBV28 with TRBJ2-3; 9 bases are a match to TRBD2. V dropped 2 bases and J dropped 4; count of bases not matched to a gene: 10. CDR1 and CDR2 (germline): MDHEN, SYDVKM. The CDR3 spans 17 residues. CDR3 region: CASSLAGGPVHADTQYF. For the CDR3, the DNA is TGTGCCAGCAGTTTAGCGGGGGGGCCCGTTCATGCAGATACGCAGTATTTT.

At least ten counts were recorded for this clonotype. The V call is TRBV20-1, the J call TRBJ2-5, with unresolved D. This CDR3 is 13 amino acids long. V was trimmed by 6 bases and J by 4 bases, leaving 15 bases between them. CDR1 and CDR2 (germline): DFQATT, SNEGSKA (reference sequence). As DNA, the CDR3 is TGCAGTGCCCCGCCCCGGACGGGAGAGACCCAGTACTTC. This encodes CSAPPRTGETQYF.

About this clonotype: This may arise from a read error, as a much more abundant clone is one base away. This chain joins TRBV20-1 and TRBJ2-7; D tentatively fits TRBD1 or TRBD2 (6 bases each). CDR1 DFQATT and CDR2 SNEGSKA come from the germline V gene (reference sequence). This CDR3 contains 15 residues. V lost 4 bases and J lost 3, with 19 bases in between. The CDR3 nucleotides are TGCAGTGCTACATTCAGAGGGGGGACCCACTACGAGCAGTACTTC. It is translated as CSATFRGGTHYEQYF.

Ten or more counts support this clonotype. This rearrangement joins TRBV5-1 to TRBJ2-4, with TRBD1 identical over 8 bases. With 4 bases clipped from V and 3 bases from J, the junction kept 9 bases outside the gene matches. The CDR3 extends over 16 amino acids. The V gene's germline CDR1 is SGHRS and CDR2 YFSETQ. The CDR3 DNA sequence: TGCGCCAGCAGCCCTGGGACAGGTGGAGGCAAAAACATTCAGTACTTC. It is translated as CASSPGTGGGKNIQYF.

This clonotype has a count of ten or more. The V call is TRBV7-9, the J call TRBJ2-3, with D possibly being TRBD2 (5 bases). Trimming took off 1 base at V and 2 bases at J, with 7 bases between the two ends. The CDR3 extends over 14 amino acids. Per the germline V gene, CDR1 is SEHNR and CDR2 is FQNEAQ (reference sequence). CDR3 protein: CASSLGGNTDTQYF. In DNA form, the CDR3 reads TGTGCCAGCAGCTTAGGAGGGAACACAGATACGCAGTATTTT.

The table lists this clonotype with a few counts. This may stem from a read error, because a much larger clone lies one nucleotide away. J is TRBJ2-5 and V is TRBV5-5; TRBD2 aligns across 8 bases. The germline gives CDR1 SGHKS, CDR2 YYEKEE (reference sequence). The CDR3 is 16 amino acids. The CDR3 DNA follows: TGTGTCAGCAGCTTGACGGTCGGACTAGCTCAGGAGACCCAGTACTTC. As protein: CVSSLTVGLAQETQYF.

This clonotype was detected ten times or more. The chain is built from TRBV29-1 and TRBJ2-1; the D gene could be TRBD1 or TRBD2 (6 bases each). The V gene lost 1 base and the J gene lost 15 bases, with 13 bases spanning the gap. Germline V gene sequence: CDR1 SQVTM, CDR2 ANQGSEA. The CDR3 length is 11 residues. Here the CDR3 DNA reads TGCAGCGTTGAAGGAGGACTACAGGGGTTCTTC. It translates to CSVEGGLQGFF.

For this clonotype: Since a much larger clone is just one base distant, this may be a read error. The chain combines TRBV27 with TRBJ2-2; 7 positions agree with TRBD1. The V gene's germline CDR1 is MNHEY and CDR2 SMNVEV (reference sequence). The CDR3 runs 16 residues. CDR3 coding DNA: TGTGTCAGCAGTTTACGAACGACAGGGCCCACCGGGGAGCTGTTTTTT. It specifies CVSSLRTTGPTGELFF.

At least ten counts were recorded for this clonotype. The V call is TRBV28, the J call TRBJ2-1; the D gene is possibly TRBD1 (5 bases). V lost 6 bases and J lost 7, with 16 bases in between. In germline, CDR1 is MDHEN, CDR2 SYDVKM. This CDR3 is built from 14 residues. CDR3 sequence: CASSEPPGLNEQFF. The CDR3 nucleotides read TGTGCCAGCAGCGAACCCCCAGGGTTGAATGAGCAGTTCTTC.

Worth noting for this clonotype: With a much larger clone just one base away, this may be a read error. The chain links TRBV12-5 to TRBJ2-1, with no clear D. This CDR3 region has 14 residues. Deletions cut 2 bases from V and 7 bases from J, with 12 bases between. Germline V gene data show CDR1 as LGHNT and CDR2 as FRNRAP. CDR3 DNA sequence: TGTGCTAGTGGTTTGACACCAGAGCTTAATGAGCAGTTCTTC. This encodes CASGLTPELNEQFF.

The J gene is TRBJ2-3, the V gene TRBV28; 8 positions agree with TRBD2. The CDR3 covers 15 residues. Trimming took 5 bases from V and 5 from J; bases not matched to a gene: 9. Germline CDR1 reads MDHEN; CDR2 reads SYDVKM. CDR3 sequence reads: CASSPSGSGIDTQYF. CDR3 nucleotides: TGTGCCAGCAGTCCGAGCGGGAGTGGGATAGATACGCAGTATTTT.

This clonotype occurred many times. This sequence joins TRBV27 and TRBJ2-3; 8 bases are shared with TRBD1. The CDR3 consists of 15 residues. Trimming took 8 bases from V and 0 from J; bases not matched to a gene: 7. CDR1 and CDR2 (germline): MNHEY, SMNVEV (reference sequence). In DNA, the CDR3 is TGTGCCAGCCAACGGACAGGGCTTAGCACAGATACGCAGTATTTT. Translated: CASQRTGLSTDTQYF.

This clonotype was recorded at least ten times. The rearrangement uses TRBV12-3 or TRBV12-4 and TRBJ2-3, with TRBD1 as a possible D gene (5 bases). V was shortened by 6 bases and J by 5 bases, with 12 bases between the two germline ends. The CDR3 is 13 residues long. The CDR3 here is CASRDSPVDTQYF. The CDR3 DNA sequence: TGTGCCAGCAGAGACAGTCCGGTAGATACGCAGTATTTT.